This T cell receptor (beta chain) originates from a study of control samples from healthy donors and cancer patients. Assay used: immunoSEQ multiplex PCR; TCRdb lists only in-frame clones, some missing. Here the sample spans some 150,000 clones, around 90% being singletons. The CDR3 contains 15 residues. Per the germline V gene, CDR1 is SGHRS and CDR2 is YFSETQ. V dropped 0 bases and J dropped 6; count of bases not matched to a gene: 2. The sequenced material came from blood. The sequence came from a man aged 25 to 40 in good health. V and J are TRBV5-1 and TRBJ2-2; 10 bases are a match to TRBD1. The CDR3 here is CASSLVGQGAGELFF. CDR3 in DNA: TGCGCCAGCAGCTTGGTTGGACAGGGGGCCGGGGAGCTGTTTTTT.